These T cell receptor beta chains were read from a single sample in a study of T cell repertoires in cytomegalovirus infection. TCRdb re-derived calls from the reads in MiXCR, one entry per CDR3 protein. The table lists over 85,000 distinct CDR3 sequences, 16% of them singletons, with approximately 7.9% in the top ten. Material: PBMCs. The receptors originated from a human donor in good health (CMV status not recorded). Some clones in this sample may be carry-over from other donors' samples. Each CDR3 is given with its conserved first and last residue. D genes are given only for firm matches. A row's size may be missing; if present it is once, few, many or a size class.

D gene: -; V gene: TRBV6-6; clone size: few; J gene: TRBJ1-2; CDR3 protein: CASSGYGTAYGYTF; CDR3 DNA: TGTGCCAGCAGTGGCTACGGGACCGCCTATGGCTACACCTTC
D gene: -; V gene: TRBV7-9; clone size: -; J gene: TRBJ1-6; CDR3 protein: CASSPKGGNSPLHF; CDR3 DNA: TGTGCCAGCAGCCCCAAGGGGGGAAATTCACCCCTCCACTTT
D gene: TRBD1; V gene: TRBV6-1; clone size: many; J gene: TRBJ2-5; CDR3 protein: CASSEDRGIKTQYF; CDR3 DNA: TGTGCCAGCAGCGAGGACAGGGGGATTAAGACCCAGTACTTC
D gene: -; V gene: TRBV27; clone size: many; J gene: TRBJ2-5; CDR3 protein: CASKSVREETQYF; CDR3 DNA: TGTGCCAGCAAATCGGTGCGGGAAGAGACCCAGTACTTC
D gene: -; V gene: TRBV19; clone size: few; J gene: TRBJ2-5; CDR3 protein: CASSISSGTQYF; CDR3 DNA: TGTGCCAGTAGTATTAGTTCTGGGACCCAGTACTTC
D gene: -; V gene: TRBV7-2; clone size: many; J gene: TRBJ2-7; CDR3 protein: CASSLDKGSYEQYF; CDR3 DNA: TGTGCCAGCAGCTTAGATAAGGGGTCCTACGAGCAGTACTTC
D gene: -; V gene: TRBV12-3/TRBV12-4; clone size: -; J gene: TRBJ1-4; CDR3 protein: CASSFLYGDEKLFF; CDR3 DNA: TGTGCCAGCAGTTTCCTCTACGGTGATGAAAAACTGTTTTTT
D gene: -; V gene: TRBV7-9; clone size: many; J gene: TRBJ2-1; CDR3 protein: CASSPRGGTYNEQFF; CDR3 DNA: TGTGCCAGCAGCCCACGAGGGGGAACCTACAATGAGCAGTTCTTC
D gene: -; V gene: TRBV18; clone size: -; J gene: TRBJ2-1; CDR3 protein: CASSQGLNEQFF; CDR3 DNA: TGTGCCAGCTCCCAAGGACTCAATGAGCAGTTCTTC
D gene: -; V gene: TRBV7-9; clone size: few; J gene: TRBJ1-4; CDR3 protein: CASSLWSDSAEKLFF; CDR3 DNA: TGTGCCAGCAGCTTATGGAGCGACAGCGCTGAAAAACTGTTTTTT
D gene: -; V gene: TRBV14; clone size: many; J gene: TRBJ2-1; CDR3 protein: CASSPETYRDYNEQFF; CDR3 DNA: TGTGCCAGCAGCCCTGAAACTTACAGGGACTACAATGAGCAGTTCTTC
D gene: -; V gene: TRBV4-3; clone size: -; J gene: TRBJ2-2; CDR3 protein: CASSQEPPTGELFF; CDR3 DNA: TGCGCCAGCAGCCAAGAACCGCCTACCGGGGAGCTGTTTTTT
D gene: -; V gene: TRBV5-4; clone size: -; J gene: TRBJ2-3; CDR3 protein: CASSLGGAGAMDTQYF; CDR3 DNA: TGTGCCAGCAGCTTGGGAGGGGCGGGGGCGATGGATACGCAGTATTTT
D gene: TRBD2; V gene: TRBV7-3; clone size: many; J gene: TRBJ2-3; CDR3 protein: CASSLLAGGADTQYF; CDR3 DNA: TGTGCCAGCAGCTTACTAGCGGGGGGGGCAGATACGCAGTATTTT
D gene: -; V gene: TRBV6-4; clone size: -; J gene: TRBJ2-2; CDR3 protein: CASSADTKNTGELFF; CDR3 DNA: TGTGCCAGCAGTGCGGACACGAAGAACACCGGGGAGCTGTTTTTT
D gene: TRBD1; V gene: TRBV29-1; clone size: few; J gene: TRBJ1-5; CDR3 protein: CSVGQGRNQPQHF; CDR3 DNA: TGCAGCGTTGGACAGGGGAGGAATCAGCCCCAGCATTTT
D gene: -; V gene: TRBV18; clone size: -; J gene: TRBJ2-5; CDR3 protein: CASFTLGETQYF; CDR3 DNA: TGTGCCAGCTTCACCCTGGGAGAGACCCAGTACTTC
D gene: -; V gene: TRBV12-3/TRBV12-4; clone size: -; J gene: TRBJ1-5; CDR3 protein: CASSFGYGGERQPQHF; CDR3 DNA: TGTGCCAGCAGTTTTGGTTATGGGGGGGAGCGACAGCCCCAGCATTTT
D gene: -; V gene: TRBV7-6; clone size: -; J gene: TRBJ1-1; CDR3 protein: CASKQSNTEAFF; CDR3 DNA: TGTGCCAGCAAACAGTCTAACACTGAAGCTTTCTTT
D gene: -; V gene: TRBV28; clone size: few; J gene: TRBJ2-7; CDR3 protein: CASSPHAGRYEQYF; CDR3 DNA: TGTGCCAGCAGTCCCCACGCAGGACGATACGAGCAGTACTTC
D gene: -; V gene: TRBV2; clone size: few; J gene: TRBJ1-5; CDR3 protein: CASNLKGDISNQPQHF; CDR3 DNA: TGTGCCAGCAACCTCAAAGGGGACATCAGCAATCAGCCCCAGCATTTT
D gene: -; V gene: TRBV19; clone size: -; J gene: TRBJ2-1; CDR3 protein: CASRALVQGGNEQFF; CDR3 DNA: TGTGCCAGTAGGGCCTTGGTACAGGGAGGGAATGAGCAGTTCTTC
D gene: -; V gene: TRBV29-1; clone size: few; J gene: TRBJ1-4; CDR3 protein: CSASGTGREKLFF; CDR3 DNA: TGCAGCGCCTCCGGGACTGGGAGGGAAAAACTGTTTTTT
D gene: -; V gene: TRBV20-1; clone size: -; J gene: TRBJ2-7; CDR3 protein: CSAGLQGNEQYF; CDR3 DNA: TGCAGTGCTGGACTTCAGGGCAACGAGCAGTACTTC
D gene: -; V gene: TRBV20-1; clone size: few; J gene: TRBJ1-4; CDR3 protein: CSARADSFEKLFF; CDR3 DNA: TGCAGTGCTAGAGCCGACAGCTTTGAAAAACTGTTTTTT
D gene: -; V gene: TRBV15; clone size: few; J gene: TRBJ1-2; CDR3 protein: CATSTGGDYGYTF; CDR3 DNA: TGTGCCACCAGCACTGGCGGAGACTATGGCTACACCTTC
D gene: -; V gene: TRBV11-1; clone size: -; J gene: TRBJ1-1; CDR3 protein: CASSHAEGGTEAFF; CDR3 DNA: TGTGCCAGCAGCCACGCCGAGGGGGGCACTGAAGCTTTCTTT
D gene: -; V gene: TRBV7-9; clone size: few; J gene: TRBJ2-3; CDR3 protein: CAGDLLGGDTSSTDTQYF; CDR3 DNA: TGTGCCGGCGACTTGCTCGGGGGCGACACATCTAGCACAGATACGCAGTATTTT
D gene: TRBD1; V gene: TRBV29-1; clone size: -; J gene: TRBJ1-2; CDR3 protein: CSVQSQGALTF; CDR3 DNA: TGCAGCGTACAATCTCAGGGGGCCCTCACCTTC
D gene: -; V gene: TRBV11-2; clone size: many; J gene: TRBJ2-5; CDR3 protein: CASSLQGREEETQYF; CDR3 DNA: TGTGCCAGCAGCTTACAGGGGCGCGAGGAAGAGACCCAGTACTTC